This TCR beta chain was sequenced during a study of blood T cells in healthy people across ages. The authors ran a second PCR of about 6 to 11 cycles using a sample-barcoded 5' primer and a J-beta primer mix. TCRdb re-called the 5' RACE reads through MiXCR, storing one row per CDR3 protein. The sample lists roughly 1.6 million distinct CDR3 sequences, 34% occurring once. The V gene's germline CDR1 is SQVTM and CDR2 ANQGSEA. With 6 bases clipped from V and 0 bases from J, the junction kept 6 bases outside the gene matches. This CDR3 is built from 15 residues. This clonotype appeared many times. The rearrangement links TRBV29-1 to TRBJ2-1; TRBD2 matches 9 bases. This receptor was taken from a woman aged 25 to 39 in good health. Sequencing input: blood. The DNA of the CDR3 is TGCAGCGTCCGGACTAGCGCAAGCTCCTACAATGAGCAGTTCTTC. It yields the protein CSVRTSASSYNEQFF.